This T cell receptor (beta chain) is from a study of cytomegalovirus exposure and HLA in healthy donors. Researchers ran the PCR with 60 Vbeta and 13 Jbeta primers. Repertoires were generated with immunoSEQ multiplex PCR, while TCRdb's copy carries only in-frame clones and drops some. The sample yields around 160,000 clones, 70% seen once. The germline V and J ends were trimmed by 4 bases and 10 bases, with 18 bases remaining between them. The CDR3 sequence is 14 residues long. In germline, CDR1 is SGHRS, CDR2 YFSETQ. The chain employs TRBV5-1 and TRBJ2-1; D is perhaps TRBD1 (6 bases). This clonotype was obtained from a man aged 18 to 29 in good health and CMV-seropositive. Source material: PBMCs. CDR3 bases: TGCGCCAGCAGCCCAAGGAGTGTGGGGGCCGAGCAGTTCTTC. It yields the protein CASSPRSVGAEQFF.